These T cell receptor beta chains were read from a single sample in a study of blood T cell repertoires in COVID-19. TCRdb's copy holds only in-frame clones and misses some; the assay was immunoSEQ multiplex PCR. The sample carries about 82,000 clones, 60% to 80% recorded once. Specimen: peripheral blood. These TCRs come from a man in his sixties with COVID-19, enrolled during active disease. CDR3s include the opening cysteine and the closing phenylalanine or tryptophan. The order of the fields is V gene, CDR3 protein.

>TRBV7-2
CASSMLVPRTGELFF
>TRBV9
CASSVAPDLGRNEQFF
>TRBV29-1
CSVDEGQGIEAFF
>TRBV14
CASSQVYEQYF
>TRBV27
CASNSAGAPGAFF
>TRBV30
CAWSATTGKAFF
>TRBV30
CASGLQETQYF
>TRBV3-1/TRBV3-2
CASSQFPPSIQYF
>TRBV9
CASSPSRGQITGELFF
>TRBV12-3/TRBV12-4
CASRPSGNTEAFF
>TRBV9
CASSVGQGRETQYF
>TRBV19
CASGAQPGQGHQETQYF
>TRBV6-5
CASSSAGRYGYTF
>TRBV19
CASSLRWTGGIQETQYF
>TRBV9
CASSATGNSYNEQFF
>TRBV10-3
CAISGTVGREKLFF
>TRBV5-8
CASTLAGGPYEQYF
>TRBV6-1
CASSEVTVAYNSPLHF
>TRBV10-3
CAISGLAASTDTQYF
>TRBV3-1/TRBV3-2
CASSPRTSGGQTQYF
>TRBV29-1
CSVAGNEQFF
>TRBV2
CASSPSGTSAFF
>TRBV7-2
CASSLALGEIVSGANVLTF
>TRBV5-1
CASSFNLAGGTDTQYF
>TRBV5-4
CASSGPGSGTDTQYF
>TRBV7-3
CASSSQGRETQYF
>TRBV7-3
CASSLTGGWETQYF
>TRBV9
CASSDGLANLQFF
>TRBV5-5
CASRTGFGQETQYF
>TRBV19
CASNGGKVGEQFF
>TRBV7-3
CASSFDGRTDTQYF
>TRBV11-3
CASSLGGASYNEQFF
>TRBV5-8
CASSLPAGDDYGYTF
>TRBV5-1
CASRVGPANTGELFF
>TRBV19
CASSIQSDSPLHF
>TRBV11-2
CASSLDSINTEAFF
>TRBV15
CATSRDHSGLADTQYF
>TRBV3-1/TRBV3-2
CASSQNMNTEAFF
>TRBV13
CASSKARGGTQYF
>TRBV15
CATSRDQGASQPQHF
>TRBV9
CASSVGPGREEKLFF
>TRBV19
CASSPTGLGELFF
>TRBV7-7
CASSPVNQETQYF
>TRBV11-2
CASTTTSGGAGGDTQYF
>TRBV7-6
CASSSTTGGTGELFF
>TRBV30
CAWSGRVEAFF
>TRBV6-2/TRBV6-3
CASSYPNGGGEDEQFF
>TRBV9
CASSVGPGGGADGELFF
>TRBV4-2
CASSQDTSGGGETQYF
>TRBV27
CASSLSTGISGDTQYF
>TRBV5-1
CASSLALAGGNIQYF
>TRBV19
CASRRPGTVAKNIQYF
>TRBV6-1
CASSEDVRLIRYF